These T cell receptor beta chains were read from a single sample in a study of blood T cell repertoires in COVID-19. Profiling relied on immunoSEQ multiplex PCR, and the TCRdb table lists in-frame clones only, not all of them. The sample records a few hundred thousand clones, 85% to 90% being singletons. The sample consisted of PBMCs or T cells enriched from blood (not recorded which). Source of these receptors: a young woman in a cohort exposed to, infected with or recovered from COVID-19 (not recorded which). Both conserved end residues are part of each CDR3. The order of the fields is D gene, J gene, V gene, clone size, CDR3 protein, CDR3 DNA. The D gene is left open where the match is weak. Not every row has a clone size; where given, it reads once, few, many or a size class.

TRBD1 | TRBJ1-2 | TRBV28 | NA | CASSSTTGVYGYTF | TGTGCCAGCAGTTCAACCACAGGGGTATATGGCTACACCTTC
TRBD1 | TRBJ1-1 | TRBV27 | once | CASSWDRVETEAFF | TGTGCCAGCAGTTGGGACAGGGTCGAGACTGAAGCTTTCTTT
TRBD1 | TRBJ2-5 | TRBV24-1 | NA | CATSEDWDRGRETQYF | TGTGCCACCAGTGAGGACTGGGACAGGGGGAGAGAGACCCAGTACTTC
TRBD1 | TRBJ1-5 | TRBV6-5 | once | CASLLTGYQPQHF | TGTGCCAGCCTATTGACAGGGTATCAGCCCCAGCATTTT
NA | TRBJ2-1 | TRBV5-8 | NA | CASSLDNRRTYNEQFF | TGTGCCAGCAGCTTGGATAACAGGCGCACCTACAATGAGCAGTTCTTC
NA | TRBJ1-5 | TRBV7-9 | NA | CASSFVGQPQHF | TGTGCCAGCAGCTTTGTCGGTCAGCCCCAGCATTTT
NA | TRBJ1-4 | TRBV5-6 | NA | CASSLGSASEKLFF | TGTGCCAGCAGCTTGGGGTCTGCGTCTGAAAAACTGTTTTTT
NA | TRBJ1-1 | TRBV9 | once | CASSASPTNTEAFF | TGTGCCAGCAGCGCATCACCGACTAACACTGAAGCTTTCTTT
TRBD1 | TRBJ2-1 | TRBV19 | NA | CASRFRQGGPLNEQFF | TGTGCCAGTAGGTTTCGACAGGGGGGACCGCTGAATGAGCAGTTCTTC
NA | TRBJ1-5 | TRBV19 | NA | CASRGDFFSNQPQHF | TGTGCCAGTAGAGGTGACTTTTTTAGCAATCAGCCCCAGCATTTT
TRBD2 | TRBJ2-5 | TRBV24-1 | NA | CATSEPGGPGETQYF | TGTGCCACCAGTGAACCGGGGGGGCCAGGGGAGACCCAGTACTTC
TRBD1 | TRBJ2-3 | TRBV18 | NA | CASSLGTGDSTDTQYF | TGTGCCAGCTCACTTGGGACAGGAGATAGCACAGATACGCAGTATTTT
NA | TRBJ2-5 | TRBV6-6 | NA | CASSSRGATEETQYF | TGTGCCAGCAGTTCCCGGGGGGCTACCGAAGAGACCCAGTACTTC
NA | TRBJ1-3 | TRBV6-1 | NA | CASSEAWDNPLGNTIYF | TGTGCCAGCAGTGAAGCCTGGGACAACCCGCTCGGAAACACCATATATTTT
NA | TRBJ2-1 | TRBV5-6 | once | CASSLGGGTYNEQFF | TGTGCCAGCAGCTTGGGAGGAGGGACCTACAATGAGCAGTTCTTC
TRBD1 | TRBJ1-5 | TRBV19 | NA | CASSMGDRGNQPQHF | TGTGCCAGTAGTATGGGAGACAGGGGCAATCAGCCCCAGCATTTT
NA | TRBJ1-6 | TRBV5-8 | few | CASSLQGIGSPLHF | TGTGCCAGCAGCTTACAGGGAATTGGATCACCCCTCCACTTT
TRBD1 | TRBJ1-2 | TRBV29-1 | NA | CSAGQGPNYGYTF | TGCAGCGCGGGACAGGGCCCTAACTATGGCTACACCTTC
NA | TRBJ2-3 | TRBV7-9 | NA | CASSLQEEASSTDTQYF | TGTGCCAGCAGCTTGCAGGAGGAGGCCTCTAGCACAGATACGCAGTATTTT
NA | TRBJ1-4 | TRBV7-6 | NA | CASSRGAGPNEKLFF | TGTGCCAGCAGCCGGGGAGCAGGACCGAATGAAAAACTGTTTTTT
NA | TRBJ2-7 | TRBV7-9 | NA | CASLDTSSYEQYF | TGTGCCAGCCTGGACACCAGCTCCTACGAGCAGTACTTC
TRBD2 | TRBJ2-1 | TRBV7-2 | NA | CASSSLGLAGLSEQFF | TGTGCCAGCAGCTCCCTGGGACTAGCGGGATTGAGTGAGCAGTTCTTC
NA | TRBJ2-5 | TRBV2 | NA | CASTLGGEETQYF | TGTGCCAGCACCCTGGGGGGAGAAGAGACCCAGTACTTC
NA | TRBJ2-7 | TRBV15 | NA | CATSRDLEQSYEQYF | TGTGCCACCAGCAGAGATTTGGAACAGTCCTACGAGCAGTACTTC
NA | TRBJ1-1 | TRBV6-5 | NA | CASSSSGTPTEAFF | TGTGCCAGCAGTTCCTCAGGGACACCGACTGAAGCTTTCTTT
NA | TRBJ1-1 | TRBV19 | NA | CASSKTGIVTEAFF | TGTGCCAGTAGTAAGACAGGCATTGTGACTGAAGCTTTCTTT
NA | TRBJ1-1 | TRBV19 | NA | CASNIAWEGNTEAFF | TGTGCCAGCAATATCGCCTGGGAGGGGAACACTGAAGCTTTCTTT
TRBD1 | TRBJ2-5 | TRBV5-1 | NA | CASSFGRGRETQYF | TGCGCCAGCAGCTTCGGCAGGGGGCGAGAGACCCAGTACTTC
NA | TRBJ1-5 | TRBV4-1 | NA | CASSQVPGGNQPQHF | TGCGCCAGCAGCCAAGTCCCCGGGGGGAATCAGCCCCAGCATTTT
NA | TRBJ2-7 | TRBV19 | NA | CASSNTDSYEQYF | TGTGCCAGTAGCAATACCGACAGCTACGAGCAGTACTTC
NA | TRBJ1-2 | TRBV5-1 | NA | CASRAGTIGYTF | TGCGCCAGCAGGGCCGGGACAATTGGCTACACCTTC
NA | TRBJ2-3 | TRBV7-9 | NA | CASSSPGLGDTQYF | TGTGCCAGCAGTTCCCCTGGACTGGGAGATACGCAGTATTTT
TRBD1 | TRBJ2-2 | TRBV7-6 | few | CASRQGTTGELFF | TGTGCCAGCAGACAGGGGACCACCGGGGAGCTGTTTTTT
TRBD1 | TRBJ2-7 | TRBV4-1 | NA | CASSHRTGSYEQYF | TGCGCCAGCAGCCACCGGACAGGGTCCTACGAGCAGTACTTC
NA | TRBJ2-1 | TRBV14 | NA | CASSQDGTEQFF | TGTGCCAGCAGCCAAGATGGCACAGAGCAGTTCTTC
NA | TRBJ1-1 | TRBV9 | NA | CASSASDIYLNTEAFF | TGTGCCAGCAGCGCTTCGGACATATACCTGAACACTGAAGCTTTCTTT
NA | TRBJ1-5 | TRBV21-1 | NA | CASSKVAQGHRDQPQHF | TGTGCCAGCAGCAAGGTGGCTCAGGGACATCGGGATCAGCCCCAGCATTTT
TRBD1 | TRBJ1-2 | TRBV5-4 | NA | CASSLGQGSGYGYTF | TGTGCCAGCAGCTTGGGACAGGGGTCAGGCTATGGCTACACCTTC
NA | TRBJ1-2 | TRBV5-1 | NA | CASSPIGTILNYGYTF | TGCGCCAGCAGTCCGATCGGGACAATTCTTAACTATGGCTACACCTTC
NA | TRBJ1-1 | TRBV9 | few | CASSPTPTAKDTEAFF | TGTGCCAGCAGCCCCACCCCGACAGCTAAGGATACTGAAGCTTTCTTT
NA | TRBJ2-7 | TRBV19 | NA | CASRTGGDEQYF | TGTGCCAGTAGAACTGGGGGCGACGAGCAGTACTTC
TRBD1 | TRBJ2-1 | TRBV19 | NA | CASSIGTGRSSYNEQFF | TGTGCCAGTAGTATTGGGACAGGTCGTAGCTCCTACAATGAGCAGTTCTTC
NA | TRBJ1-2 | TRBV3-1/TRBV3-2 | NA | CASSQADRSYGYTF | TGTGCCAGCAGCCAAGCGGACAGATCCTATGGCTACACCTTC
NA | TRBJ2-3 | TRBV7-9 | NA | CASSPGTSTDTQYF | TGTGCCAGCAGCCCAGGGACAAGCACAGATACGCAGTATTTT
NA | TRBJ2-1 | TRBV5-1 | NA | CASSSGGQAYNEQFF | TGCGCCAGCAGCTCGGGGGGACAGGCCTACAATGAGCAGTTCTTC
TRBD1 | TRBJ1-2 | TRBV6-5 | once | CASRADRGVTGYTF | TGTGCCAGCAGGGCGGACAGGGGCGTGACTGGCTACACCTTC
NA | TRBJ1-5 | TRBV19 | NA | CASNQGFGQPQHF | TGTGCCAGTAACCAGGGGTTCGGTCAGCCCCAGCATTTT
NA | TRBJ2-2 | TRBV5-1 | few | CASSLEPGESTGELFF | TGCGCCAGCAGCTTGGAGCCCGGGGAGAGCACCGGGGAGCTGTTTTTT
TRBD2 | TRBJ2-3 | TRBV11-2 | NA | CASSLDRYPSGTNTDTQYF | TGTGCCAGCAGCTTAGATCGATACCCTAGCGGGACCAACACAGATACGCAGTATTTT